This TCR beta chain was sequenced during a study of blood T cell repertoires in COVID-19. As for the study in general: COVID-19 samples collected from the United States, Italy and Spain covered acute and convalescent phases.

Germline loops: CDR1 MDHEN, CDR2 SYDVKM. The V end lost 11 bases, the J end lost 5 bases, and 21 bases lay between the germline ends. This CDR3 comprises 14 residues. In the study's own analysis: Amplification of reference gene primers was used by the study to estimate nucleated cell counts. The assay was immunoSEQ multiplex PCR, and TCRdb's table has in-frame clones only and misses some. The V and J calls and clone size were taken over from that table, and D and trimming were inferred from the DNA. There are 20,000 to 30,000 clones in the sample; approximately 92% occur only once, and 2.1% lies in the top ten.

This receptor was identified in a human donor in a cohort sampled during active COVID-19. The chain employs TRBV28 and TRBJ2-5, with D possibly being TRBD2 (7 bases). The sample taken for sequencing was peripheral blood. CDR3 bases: TGTGCCCACACCCCGGGGGGCCGACAGGAGACCCAGTACTTC. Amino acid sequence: CAHTPGGRQETQYF. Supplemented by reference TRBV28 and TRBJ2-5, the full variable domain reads DVKVTQSSRYLVKRTGEKVFLECVQDMDHENMFWYRQDPGLGLRLIYFSYDVKMKEKGDIPEGYSVSREKKERFSLILESASTNQTSMYLCAHTPGGRQETQYFGPGTRLLVL.